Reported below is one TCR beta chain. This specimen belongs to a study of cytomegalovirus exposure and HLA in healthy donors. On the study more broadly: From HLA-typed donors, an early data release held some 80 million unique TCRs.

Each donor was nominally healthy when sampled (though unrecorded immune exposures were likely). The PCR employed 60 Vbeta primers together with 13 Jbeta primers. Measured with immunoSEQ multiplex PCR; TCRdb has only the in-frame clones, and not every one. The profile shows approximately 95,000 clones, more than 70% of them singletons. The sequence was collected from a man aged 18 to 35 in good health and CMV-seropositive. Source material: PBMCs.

The CDR3 is CASSLGDFTDTQYF. DNA for the CDR3: TGTGCCAGCAGCCTCGGGGACTTCACAGATACGCAGTATTTT. This rearrangement joins TRBV7-9 to TRBJ2-3; D perhaps matches TRBD2 (6 bases). V was trimmed by 5 bases and J by 2 bases, leaving 11 bases between them. CDR3 length equals 14 residues. Germline V gene data show CDR1 as SEHNR and CDR2 as FQNEAQ (reference sequence). The full variable domain, its missing parts supplied by reference TRBV7-9 and TRBJ2-3, is DTGVSQNPRHKITKRGQNVTFRCDPISEHNRLYWYRQTLGQGPEFLTYFQNEAQLEKSRLLSDRFSAERPKGSFSTLEIQRTEQGDSAMYLCASSLGDFTDTQYFGPGTRLTVL.